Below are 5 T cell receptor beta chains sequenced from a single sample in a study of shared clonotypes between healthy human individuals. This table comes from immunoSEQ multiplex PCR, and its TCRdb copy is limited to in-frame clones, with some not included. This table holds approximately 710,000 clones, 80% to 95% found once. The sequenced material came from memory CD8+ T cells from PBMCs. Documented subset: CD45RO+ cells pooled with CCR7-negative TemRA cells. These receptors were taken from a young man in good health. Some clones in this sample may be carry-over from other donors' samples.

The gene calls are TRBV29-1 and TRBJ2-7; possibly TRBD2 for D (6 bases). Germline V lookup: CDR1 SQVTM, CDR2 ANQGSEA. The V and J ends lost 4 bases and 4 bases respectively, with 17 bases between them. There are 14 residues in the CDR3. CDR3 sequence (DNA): TGCAGCGTTGGTGGGGTAACAGCGGGTTACGAGCAGTACTTC. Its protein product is CSVGGVTAGYEQYF.

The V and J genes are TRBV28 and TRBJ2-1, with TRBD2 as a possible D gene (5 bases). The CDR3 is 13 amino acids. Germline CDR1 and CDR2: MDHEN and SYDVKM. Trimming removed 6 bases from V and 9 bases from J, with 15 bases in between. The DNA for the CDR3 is TGTGCCAGCAGGCAAGGCCGGACTCCTGAGCAGTTCTTC. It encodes CASRQGRTPEQFF. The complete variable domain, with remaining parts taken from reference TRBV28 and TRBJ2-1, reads DVKVTQSSRYLVKRTGEKVFLECVQDMDHENMFWYRQDPGLGLRLIYFSYDVKMKEKGDIPEGYSVSREKKERFSLILESASTNQTSMYLCASRQGRTPEQFFGPGTRLTVL.

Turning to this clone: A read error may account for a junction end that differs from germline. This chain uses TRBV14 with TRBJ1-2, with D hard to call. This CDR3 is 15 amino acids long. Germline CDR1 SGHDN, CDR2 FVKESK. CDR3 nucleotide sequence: TGTGCCAGCAGCCAAGGTCTTAGGGCTAATTATGGCTACACCTTC. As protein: CASSQGLRANYGYTF.

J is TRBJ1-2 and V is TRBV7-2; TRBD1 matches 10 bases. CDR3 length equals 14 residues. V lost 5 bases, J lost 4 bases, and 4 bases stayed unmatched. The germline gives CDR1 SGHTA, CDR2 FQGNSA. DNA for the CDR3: TGTGCCAGCAGCAAGACAGGGGGCAGCTATGGCTACACCTTC. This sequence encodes CASSKTGGSYGYTF.

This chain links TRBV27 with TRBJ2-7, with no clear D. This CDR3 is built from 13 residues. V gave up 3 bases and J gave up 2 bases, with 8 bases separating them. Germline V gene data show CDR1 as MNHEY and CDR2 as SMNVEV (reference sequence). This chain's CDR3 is CASSLGWAYEQYF. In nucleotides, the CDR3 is TGTGCCAGCAGTTTGGGCTGGGCCTACGAGCAGTACTTC.